This T cell receptor (beta chain) appears in the sequencing data of a study of T cell repertoires in cytomegalovirus infection. Whole-study context: Selection of CMV epitopes for the study included recently identified HLA-C-restricted and well-studied HLA-B-restricted ones.

In regard to this clonotype: Its antigen is undetermined.

One entry per CDR3 protein results from TCRdb running MiXCR on the reads. Counted here are approximately 150,000 distinct CDR3 sequences, about a fifth occurring once; the ten biggest clones make up about 25%. Study outcomes and limitations: Across the ex vivo response, the dominant clonotypes were HLA-C-restricted CMV-specific TCR beta clonotypes. Identification of carriers of CMV plus the relevant HLA was performed using cumulative public TCR beta family frequency.

The germline V and J ends were trimmed by 3 bases and 0 bases, with 17 bases remaining between them. The CDR3 sequence is 18 residues long. Germline assignment: CDR1 SGHVS and CDR2 FNYEAQ. The chain uses TRBV7-6 and TRBJ1-4, with D possibly matching TRBD1 (6 bases). The TCR originated in a human donor in good health (CMV status not recorded). Some clones in this sample may be carry-over from other donors' samples. Source: CD8+ T cells from cultured PBMCs, taken from culture after CMV antigen stimulation. CDR3 DNA sequence: TGTGCCAGCAGCTTCTCGGAAGGGGGGAGTGCAACTAATGAAAAACTGTTTTTT. Translated, it gives CASSFSEGGSATNEKLFF.